This TCR beta chain was sequenced for a study of PD-L1 blockade in urothelial cancer. The ends lost 5 bases at V and 3 bases at J; junction bases unmatched: 11. Germline V gene sequence: CDR1 SQVTM, CDR2 ANQGSEA. The length of the CDR3 is 15 residues. Sequencing used immunoSEQ multiplex PCR; TCRdb keeps in-frame clones, though not all of them. In the table there are about 82,000 clones, approximately 90% of which are singletons. The sample in question was PBMCs, obtained around atezolizumab (anti-PD-L1) treatment. The rearrangement uses TRBV29-1 and TRBJ2-3; 7 bases are a match to TRBD1. This clonotype was obtained from a man between 60 and 70 years old with urothelial cancer. CDR3 coding DNA: TGCAGCGTTCTATCCTGGACAGGAATTACAGATACGCAGTATTTT. Residues: CSVLSWTGITDTQYF.